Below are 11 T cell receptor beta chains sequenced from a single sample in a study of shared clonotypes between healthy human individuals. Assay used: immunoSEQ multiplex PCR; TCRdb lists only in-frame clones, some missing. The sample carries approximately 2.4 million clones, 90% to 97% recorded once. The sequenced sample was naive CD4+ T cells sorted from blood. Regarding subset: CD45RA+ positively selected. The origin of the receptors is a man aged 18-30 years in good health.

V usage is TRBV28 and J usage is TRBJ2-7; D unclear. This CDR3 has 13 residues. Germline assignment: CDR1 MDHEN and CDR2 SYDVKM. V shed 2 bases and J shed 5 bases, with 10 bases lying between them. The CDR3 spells CASSLLRINEQYF. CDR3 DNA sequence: TGTGCCAGCAGTTTACTCAGGATCAACGAGCAGTACTTC.

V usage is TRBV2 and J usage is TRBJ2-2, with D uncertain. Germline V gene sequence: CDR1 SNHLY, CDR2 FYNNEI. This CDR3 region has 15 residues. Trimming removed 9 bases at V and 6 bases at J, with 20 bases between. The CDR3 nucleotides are TGTGCCAGTCATTTAGGAACAGTACGCCCCGGGGAGCTGTTTTTT. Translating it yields CASHLGTVRPGELFF.

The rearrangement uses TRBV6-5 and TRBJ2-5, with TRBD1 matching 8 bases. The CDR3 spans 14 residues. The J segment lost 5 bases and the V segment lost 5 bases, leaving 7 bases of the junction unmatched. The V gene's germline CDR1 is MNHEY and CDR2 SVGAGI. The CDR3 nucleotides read TGTGCCAGCAGTCAGGGACAGGATCGGGAGACCCAGTACTTC. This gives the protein CASSQGQDRETQYF.

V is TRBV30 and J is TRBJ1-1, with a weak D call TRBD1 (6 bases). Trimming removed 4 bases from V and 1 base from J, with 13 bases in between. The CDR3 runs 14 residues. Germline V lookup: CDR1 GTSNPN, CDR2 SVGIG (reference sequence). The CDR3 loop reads CAWKTGAPNTEAFF. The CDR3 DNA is TGTGCCTGGAAGACGGGGGCTCCGAACACTGAAGCTTTCTTT.

This CDR3 reads CASSEAFGYEQYF. The CDR3 DNA is TGTGCCAGCAGTGAAGCTTTTGGTTACGAGCAGTACTTC. The gene calls are TRBV2 and TRBJ2-7; no clear D. This CDR3 is built from 13 residues. CDR1 and CDR2 (germline): SNHLY, FYNNEI. The V gene lost 0 bases and the J gene lost 4 bases, with 7 bases spanning the gap.

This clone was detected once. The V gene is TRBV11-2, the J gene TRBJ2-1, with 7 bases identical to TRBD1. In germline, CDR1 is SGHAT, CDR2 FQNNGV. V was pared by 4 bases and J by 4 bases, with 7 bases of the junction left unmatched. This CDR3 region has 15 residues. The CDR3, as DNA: TGTGCCAGCAGCTGGGGGACAGAGAAGTACAATGAGCAGTTCTTC. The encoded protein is CASSWGTEKYNEQFF.

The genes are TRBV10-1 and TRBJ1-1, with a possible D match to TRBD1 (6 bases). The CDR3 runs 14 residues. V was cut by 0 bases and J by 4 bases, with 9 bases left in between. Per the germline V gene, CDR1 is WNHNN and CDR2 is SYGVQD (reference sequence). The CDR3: CASSESGGATEAFF. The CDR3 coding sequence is TGCGCCAGCAGTGAGTCCGGGGGGGCCACTGAAGCTTTCTTT.

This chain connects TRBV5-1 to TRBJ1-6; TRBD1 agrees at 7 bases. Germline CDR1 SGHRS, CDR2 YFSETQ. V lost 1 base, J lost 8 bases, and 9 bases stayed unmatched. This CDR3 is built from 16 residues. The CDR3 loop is CASSLSAGGMDSPLHF. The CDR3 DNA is TGCGCCAGCAGCTTGTCGGCAGGGGGAATGGATTCACCCCTCCACTTT.

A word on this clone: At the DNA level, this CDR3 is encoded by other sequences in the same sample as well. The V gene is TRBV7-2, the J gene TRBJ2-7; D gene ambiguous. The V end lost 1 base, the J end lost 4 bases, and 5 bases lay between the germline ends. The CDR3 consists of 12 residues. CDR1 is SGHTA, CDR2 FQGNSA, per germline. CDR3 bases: TGTGCCAGCAGCTTAGGGGAATACGAGCAGTACTTC. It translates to CASSLGEYEQYF.

CDR3 sequence: CAWSVRTGGPYGYTF. The CDR3 bases are TGTGCCTGGAGTGTTCGGACAGGGGGGCCTTATGGCTACACCTTC. This sequence joins TRBV30 and TRBJ1-2; 10 nucleotides line up with TRBD1. CDR3 length equals 15 residues. CDR1 and CDR2 (germline): GTSNPN, SVGIG (reference sequence). Trimming removed 0 bases from V and 5 bases from J; junction bases left unmatched: 6.

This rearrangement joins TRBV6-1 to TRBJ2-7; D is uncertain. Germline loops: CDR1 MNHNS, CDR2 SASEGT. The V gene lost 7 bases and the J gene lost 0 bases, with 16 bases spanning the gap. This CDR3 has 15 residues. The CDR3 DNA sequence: TGTGCCAGCAATTGGTCCGGCTCCAGCTCCTACGAGCAGTACTTC. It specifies CASNWSGSSSYEQYF.